Described below is a single TCR beta chain sequence and its context. Its antigen is unknown. The data were obtained in a study of shared clonotypes between healthy human individuals. The CDR3 contains 19 residues. Per germline, CDR1 SGHAT and CDR2 FQNNGV. The trim removed 3 bases at V and 0 bases at J, leaving 13 bases unmatched. The investigators split CD4+ cells into a CD45RA+ naive subset and a CD45RA-negative memory subset. Generated by immunoSEQ multiplex PCR, the TCRdb table keeps only in-frame clones and is missing some. The repertoire has some 2,100,000 clones, approximately 94% of them found once; the top ten carry approximately 0.13%. Study outcomes and limitations: The small donor group covered limited genetic and exposure diversity.

Sequenced sample: naive CD4+ T cells sorted from blood. Documented subset: CD45RA+ positively selected. The chain carries TRBV11-2 and TRBJ1-4; TRBD1 matches at 7 bases. This TCR was sampled from a man aged 18 to 30 in good health. The CDR3 nucleotides read TGTGCCAGCAGCTTCAGGGGGTCTGGATACTATGCAACTAATGAAAAACTGTTTTTT. Amino acid sequence: CASSFRGSGYYATNEKLFF. Together with reference TRBV11-2 and TRBJ1-4, the CDR3 gives the full variable domain: EAGVAQSPRYKIIEKRQSVAFWCNPISGHATLYWYQQILGQGPKLLIQFQNNGVVDDSQLPKDRFSAERLKGVDSTLKIQPAKLEDSAVYLCASSFRGSGYYATNEKLFFGSGTQLSVL.